Following are 12 T cell receptor beta chains from one sample sequenced in a study of technical replicates of blood from a few donors. TCRdb's copy holds only in-frame clones and misses some; the assay was immunoSEQ multiplex PCR. The repertoire holds approximately 49,000 clones, with about 90% as singletons. Sequenced material: PBMCs. The receptor source for this set is a human donor in good health. Some clones in this sample may be carry-over from other donors' samples.

The chain has TRBV5-6 and TRBJ2-2, with D possibly TRBD1 on 6 matching bases. The CDR3 spans 15 residues. Trimming shortened V by 4 bases and J by 0 bases, and 10 bases separated the two germline ends. CDR1 and CDR2 (germline): SGHDT, YYEEEE. The CDR3 DNA reads TGTGCCAGCAGCCGGGACACTGCGAACACCGGGGAGCTGTTTTTT. This translates into CASSRDTANTGELFF.

The chain uses TRBV7-2 and TRBJ2-7; tentative D call: TRBD2 (6 bases). The CDR3 has 14 residues. The V end lost 1 base, the J end lost 2 bases, and 9 bases lay between the germline ends. Per the germline V gene, CDR1 is SGHTA and CDR2 is FQGNSA. The CDR3 spells CASSLERGTYEQYF. The CDR3, as DNA: TGTGCCAGCAGCTTAGAACGGGGGACCTACGAGCAGTACTTC. Full variable domain (rest looked up from reference TRBV7-2 and TRBJ2-7): GAGVSQSPSNKVTEKGKDVELRCDPISGHTALYWYRQSLGQGLEFLIYFQGNSAPDKSGLPSDRFSAERTGGSVSTLTIQRTQQEDSAVYLCASSLERGTYEQYFGPGTRLTVT.

The chain joins TRBV7-9 to TRBJ1-1, with 8 bases fitting TRBD1. This CDR3 spans 18 amino acids. Germline values: CDR1 SEHNR, CDR2 FQNEAQ (reference sequence). J lost 2 bases, V lost 5 bases, and 16 bases had no gene match. The DNA for the CDR3 is TGTGCCAGCAGCCACAACCGGGACAGGAGGGGGCCAAACACTGAAGCTTTCTTT. Translation gives CASSHNRDRRGPNTEAFF.

CDR3 coding DNA: TGTGCCAGCAGTTACTCGAGATACGAGCAGTACTTC. It yields the protein CASSYSRYEQYF. V usage is TRBV6-5 and J usage is TRBJ2-7; D ambiguous. The CDR3 totals 12 residues. Trimming took 0 bases from V and 4 from J, leaving 4 bases between them. In germline, CDR1 is MNHEY, CDR2 SVGAGI.

The rearrangement joins TRBV28 to TRBJ1-1; no clear D gene. With 8 bases removed from V and 2 bases from J, the gap between germline ends came to 6 bases. The CDR3 totals 11 residues. Germline loops: CDR1 MDHEN, CDR2 SYDVKM. The CDR3 DNA follows: TGTGCCAGCTGCGATAACACTGAAGCTTTCTTT. Its protein is CASCDNTEAFF.

The chain combines TRBV29-1 with TRBJ2-5; a weak D match, TRBD1 (5 bases). The germline V gene has CDR1 SQVTM and CDR2 ANQGSEA. Trimming took off 2 bases at V and 5 bases at J, with 9 bases between the two ends. This CDR3 has 12 amino acids. CDR3 amino acids: CSVEWQGETQYF. In DNA, the CDR3 is TGCAGCGTTGAATGGCAGGGTGAGACCCAGTACTTC.

The rearrangement links TRBV10-2 to TRBJ2-7; 10 bases agree with TRBD1. V shed 3 bases and J 2 bases; nucleotides not matched to a gene: 4. Germline CDR1 and CDR2: WSHSY and SAAADI. CDR3 length: 15 residues. The CDR3: CASSDAGTGAYEQYF. CDR3 DNA sequence: TGCGCCAGCAGTGACGCCGGGACAGGGGCCTACGAGCAGTACTTC.

CDR3 region: CASSQGGYGYTF. Here the CDR3 DNA reads TGTGCCAGCAGTCAGGGGGGCTATGGCTACACCTTC. The chain carries TRBV11-3 and TRBJ1-2; 7 bases fit TRBD1. Germline CDR1 is SGHNT and CDR2 is YENEEA. Unmatched junction bases numbered 2, after V lost 6 bases and J lost 4 bases. This CDR3 contains 12 residues.

The V and J genes are TRBV9 and TRBJ2-3; D is unclear. The CDR3 covers 14 residues. The germline V gene encodes CDR1 SGDLS and CDR2 YYNGEE. Trimming left V 0 bases short and J 1 base short, with 6 bases between. This chain's CDR3 is CASSVVPGTDTQYF. The CDR3, as DNA: TGTGCCAGCAGCGTAGTCCCAGGCACAGATACGCAGTATTTT. Full variable domain (outside the CDR3, taken from reference TRBV9 and TRBJ2-3): DSGVTQTPKHLITATGQRVTLRCSPRSGDLSVYWYQQSLDQGLQFLIQYYNGEERAKGNILERFSAQQFPDLHSELNLSSLELGDSALYFCASSVVPGTDTQYFGPGTRLTVL.

J is TRBJ2-3 and V is TRBV5-1; D is perhaps TRBD1 (7 bases). Trimming removed 0 bases from V and 4 bases from J, with 12 bases in between. Germline V CDR1 and CDR2: SGHRS, YFSETQ. This CDR3 is built from 15 residues. The CDR3 region has the DNA TGCGCCAGCAGCTTGGGACAGGGACTTCCAGATACGCAGTATTTT. Translation: CASSLGQGLPDTQYF.

The chain carries TRBV7-2 and TRBJ2-3; D not resolved. The CDR3 runs to 13 residues. Trimming removed 0 bases from V and 5 bases from J, with 6 bases in between. Germline V gene sequence: CDR1 SGHTA, CDR2 FQGNSA. The CDR3 nucleotides are TGTGCCAGCAGCTTAGCCCAGCGAGATACGCAGTATTTT. It yields the protein CASSLAQRDTQYF.

The rearrangement uses TRBV11-2 and TRBJ1-6; 12 bases map to TRBD1. The CDR3 sequence is 16 residues long. CDR1 SGHAT and CDR2 FQNNGV come from the germline V gene. Trimming took 6 bases from V and 9 from J; bases not matched to a gene: 9. DNA for the CDR3: TGTGCCAGCAGGTCCGGGACAGGGGGCTTGGGTTCACCCCTCCACTTT. Its protein is CASRSGTGGLGSPLHF.